This entry lists 21 T cell receptor beta chains sequenced from one sample in a study of OX40 agonist ivuxolimab in advanced cancers. The method was immunoSEQ multiplex PCR; TCRdb's version includes in-frame clones alone and lacks a portion of them. The sample records around 26,000 clones, about 85% being singletons. The sample in question was CD4+ or CD8+ T cells sorted from blood, obtained in a trial of the OX40 agonist ivuxolimab. The receptor source for this set is an adult with an advanced solid tumor such as melanoma, head and neck, liver or kidney cancer.

In regard to this clone: The same CDR3 can be traced to other DNA sequences in this sample. The chain links TRBV27 to TRBJ2-3; TRBD2 matches at 13 bases. V lost 3 bases, J lost 4 bases, and 4 bases stayed unmatched. The CDR3 runs to 16 residues. Germline V lookup: CDR1 MNHEY, CDR2 SMNVEV (reference sequence). Here the CDR3 reads CASSFLLAGGPDTQYF. The CDR3 DNA reads TGTGCCAGCAGTTTCCTACTAGCGGGAGGGCCAGATACGCAGTATTTT.

V is TRBV11-2 and J is TRBJ2-7, with TRBD2 matching over 9 bases. CDR1 is SGHAT and CDR2 is FQNNGV in the germline V gene. CDR3 length: 16 residues. Trimming at V came to 1 base and at J to 2 bases, leaving 6 bases not matched to a gene. The CDR3 here is CASSLGPSGVTYEQYF. The CDR3 DNA is TGTGCCAGCAGCTTAGGGCCTAGCGGGGTCACCTACGAGCAGTACTTC.

The V gene is TRBV7-9, the J gene TRBJ2-4; 7 bases fit TRBD1. CDR1 and CDR2 (germline): SEHNR, FQNEAQ (reference sequence). V shed 8 bases and J 4 bases; nucleotides not matched to a gene: 11. This CDR3 has 15 amino acids. CDR3 protein: CASGRSGDSKNIQYF. The CDR3 DNA is TGTGCCAGCGGAAGATCCGGGGACAGTAAAAACATTCAGTACTTC.

This chain uses TRBV6-5 with TRBJ1-1; 8 positions match TRBD1. V shed 2 bases and J 4 bases; nucleotides not matched to a gene: 6. Per germline, CDR1 MNHEY and CDR2 SVGAGI. The CDR3 length is 15 residues. CDR3 bases: TGTGCCAGCAGTTACGGTGGACAGGGCCGCACTGAAGCTTTCTTT. Protein: CASSYGGQGRTEAFF.

In DNA form, the CDR3 reads TGTGCCAGCAGCGTGTTCGCGGGGAATGAGCAGTTCTTC. Its translation: CASSVFAGNEQFF. The V gene is TRBV9, the J gene TRBJ2-1, with D maybe TRBD2 (6 bases). Germline loops: CDR1 SGDLS, CDR2 YYNGEE. This CDR3 is 13 amino acids long. The V end lost 2 bases, the J end lost 7 bases, and 10 bases lay between the germline ends.

The chain employs TRBV13 and TRBJ2-1, with 10 bases aligning to TRBD2. CDR1 is PRHDT and CDR2 is FYEKMQ in the germline V gene (reference sequence). The CDR3 consists of 16 residues. The V gene end was trimmed by 5 bases and the J gene end by 4 bases; junction bases not matched to a gene: 8. CDR3 sequence reads: CASSPAPSGGYNEQFF. CDR3 in DNA: TGTGCCAGCAGCCCAGCACCTAGCGGGGGATACAATGAGCAGTTCTTC.

This rearrangement joins TRBV7-3 to TRBJ2-7; TRBD1 matches at 7 bases. Germline-derived CDR1 and CDR2 are SGHTA and FQGTGA. The CDR3 spans 13 residues. Trimming took 4 bases from V and 5 from J; bases not matched to a gene: 5. The CDR3 is CASSYAGGHEQYF. CDR3 DNA: TGTGCCAGCAGCTACGCAGGGGGACACGAGCAGTACTTC.

V usage is TRBV15 and J usage is TRBJ1-5; 8 bases align to TRBD1. The junction had 5 bases not matched to a gene; V was cut back by 3 bases and J by 7 bases. The length of the CDR3 is 14 residues. Germline V lookup: CDR1 LNHNV, CDR2 YYDKDF (reference sequence). The CDR3 bases are TGTGCCACCAGCAGCGACAGGGGAGGCCAGCCCCAGCATTTT. Translated, it gives CATSSDRGGQPQHF.

The V call is TRBV6-4, the J call TRBJ1-5; D gene ambiguous. Trimming pared 7 bases from V and 2 bases from J, leaving 3 bases between. CDR3 length: 11 residues. The germline V gene has CDR1 MRHNA and CDR2 SNTAGT. The DNA for the CDR3 is TGTGCCAGCAACGGCAATCAGCCCCAGCATTTT. This encodes CASNGNQPQHF.

This clone was recorded a few times. The rearrangement joins TRBV11-2 to TRBJ2-1; TRBD2 matches at 9 bases. The V segment lost 6 bases and the J segment 7 bases; nucleotides outside the gene matches: 13. The CDR3 covers 16 residues. The germline V gene encodes CDR1 SGHAT and CDR2 FQNNGV. The CDR3: CASSSTLGGRVNEQFF. Here the CDR3 DNA reads TGTGCCAGCAGTTCTACCCTTGGCGGGAGGGTAAATGAGCAGTTCTTC.

This clone was counted a few times. The V call is TRBV6-1, the J call TRBJ1-5; D call uncertain. CDR3 length: 14 residues. Germline-derived CDR1 and CDR2 are MNHNS and SASEGT. The V end lost 8 bases, the J end lost 6 bases, and 17 bases lay between the germline ends. CDR3 nucleotides: TGTGCCAGCCTGAACCCCGGGCTAGGTCAGCCCCAGCATTTT. This gives the protein CASLNPGLGQPQHF.

J is TRBJ2-5 and V is TRBV2; a weak D match, TRBD1 (6 bases). Germline V gives CDR1 SNHLY, CDR2 FYNNEI. V was cut by 4 bases and J by 0 bases, with 12 bases left in between. This CDR3 is 15 amino acids long. The CDR3 bases are TGTGCCAGCAGTGGAATCGGGACAAACCAAGAGACCCAGTACTTC. Its translation is CASSGIGTNQETQYF.

This clone was seen just once. This chain connects TRBV6-8 to TRBJ1-5; D may be TRBD1 (5 bases). CDR3 length equals 13 residues. Germline V gives CDR1 MNHGY, CDR2 SAAAGT. V lost 5 bases and J lost 6, with 11 bases in between. The CDR3 nucleotides are TGTGCCAGCAGTGTATGGGGCGTTCAGCCCCAGCATTTT. Residues: CASSVWGVQPQHF.

This chain links TRBV6-5 with TRBJ2-7; D may match TRBD1 or TRBD2 (5 bases each). Germline V gives CDR1 MNHEY, CDR2 SVGAGI. V lost 5 bases to trimming and J lost 7 bases, with 12 bases between them. CDR3 length: 12 residues. CDR3 DNA: TGTGCCAGCAGTCCGGGGCAGCTTGAGCAGTACTTC. Translation: CASSPGQLEQYF.

V is TRBV5-1 and J is TRBJ1-5; 7 bases fit TRBD1. The V segment lost 2 bases and the J segment 3 bases; nucleotides outside the gene matches: 5. CDR3 length: 15 amino acids. Per the germline V gene, CDR1 is SGHRS and CDR2 is YFSETQ. The CDR3 spells CASSLEGQHNQPQHF. The CDR3 DNA sequence: TGCGCCAGCAGCTTAGAGGGACAGCACAATCAGCCCCAGCATTTT.

V is TRBV5-1 and J is TRBJ2-7; D is perhaps TRBD2 (6 bases). Trimming pared 2 bases from V and 5 bases from J, leaving 11 bases between. The CDR3 totals 13 residues. The germline CDR1 and CDR2 sequences are SGHRS and YFSETQ. Here the CDR3 reads CASSFGAGHEQYF. The CDR3 DNA follows: TGCGCCAGCAGCTTCGGGGCGGGGCACGAGCAGTACTTC.

The chain combines TRBV10-3 with TRBJ1-1; unclear D gene. Germline CDR1 ENHRY, CDR2 SYGVKD. CDR3 size: 16 residues. Trimming shortened V by 0 bases and J by 0 bases, and 11 bases separated the two germline ends. CDR3 protein: CAISESPDSMNTEAFF. CDR3 coding DNA: TGTGCCATCAGTGAGTCTCCGGATAGCATGAACACTGAAGCTTTCTTT.

Only a few counts were recorded for this clone. The chain couples TRBV7-4 to TRBJ1-2; D gene ambiguous. The CDR3 extends over 12 amino acids. Germline-derived CDR1 and CDR2 are SGHVT and SQSDAQ. Trimming removed 5 bases from V and 0 bases from J, with 4 bases in between. CDR3: CASSGANYGYTF. The CDR3 DNA sequence: TGTGCCAGCAGCGGAGCTAACTATGGCTACACCTTC.

As DNA, the CDR3 is TGTGCCAGCAGCCCAAGTCCCCCGACAGGGAGTCTCTACGAGCAGTACTTC. As protein: CASSPSPPTGSLYEQYF. J is TRBJ2-7 and V is TRBV7-2; 7 nucleotides agree with TRBD1. The V segment lost 5 bases and the J segment 3 bases; nucleotides outside the gene matches: 16. CDR3 size: 17 residues. Germline CDR1 reads SGHTA; CDR2 reads FQGNSA.

In nucleotides, the CDR3 is TGTGCCAGCAGTTTATTCAATGAGCAGTTCTTC. Its translation: CASSLFNEQFF. This chain links TRBV27 with TRBJ2-1; D call uncertain. CDR3 size: 11 residues. Germline CDR1 and CDR2: MNHEY and SMNVEV (reference sequence). V lost 1 base to trimming and J lost 6 bases, with 1 base between them.

The chain couples TRBV11-2 to TRBJ2-5, with D perhaps TRBD2 (5 bases). This CDR3 has 15 residues. CDR1 and CDR2 (germline): SGHAT, FQNNGV. The germline V and J ends were trimmed by 3 bases and 4 bases, with 15 bases remaining between them. The CDR3 nucleotides are TGTGCCAGCAGCTTGACCGGGAACACGGGAGAGACCCAGTACTTC. Its translation is CASSLTGNTGETQYF. Combining the CDR3 with reference TRBV11-2 and TRBJ2-5 gives the whole variable domain EAGVAQSPRYKIIEKRQSVAFWCNPISGHATLYWYQQILGQGPKLLIQFQNNGVVDDSQLPKDRFSAERLKGVDSTLKIQPAKLEDSAVYLCASSLTGNTGETQYFGPGTRLLVL.